These T cell receptor beta chains were read from a single sample in a study of yellow fever vaccine responses in identical twins. One entry per CDR3 protein, called by TCRdb with MiXCR from the RT-PCR reads. The data hold 15,000 to 20,000 distinct CDR3 sequences, with roughly 85% observed a single time. The specimen comprised T cells from blood (PBMCs), unsorted or a sorted subset (not recorded which), sampled before or after yellow fever vaccination (not recorded which). The receptors originated from a woman younger than 35 who received the yellow fever vaccine. Each CDR3 is given with its conserved first and last residue. A D gene is named only where the DNA matches it firmly. Clone size is not always given. Where it is, it says once, few, many or a class for expanded clones.

j_call	d_call	v_call	clone_size	cdr3_aa	cdr3_nt
TRBJ2-1	.	TRBV13	.	CASSGGASGPYNEQFF	TGTGCCAGCAGCGGGGGGGCTAGCGGTCCCTACAATGAGCAGTTCTTC
TRBJ1-4	TRBD1	TRBV2	.	CASGTGNIPGEKLFF	TGTGCCAGCGGGACAGGAAACATACCGGGGGAAAAACTGTTTTTT
TRBJ1-1	.	TRBV29-1	.	CSVEGVVDKVGPPGDTEAFF	TGCAGCGTTGAAGGGGTAGTGGACAAGGTGGGACCTCCCGGGGACACTGAAGCTTTCTTT
TRBJ2-1	TRBD1	TRBV5-4	.	CASSLSGQEYNEQFF	TGTGCCAGCAGCTTGTCCGGACAGGAATACAATGAGCAGTTCTTC
TRBJ1-1	.	TRBV6-5	.	CASSSGGTEAFF	TGTGCCAGCAGTTCAGGAGGGACTGAAGCTTTCTTT
TRBJ1-5	.	TRBV6-1	.	CASRMDESQPQHF	TGTGCCAGCAGAATGGACGAAAGTCAGCCCCAGCATTTT
TRBJ1-5	.	TRBV15	once	CAIRQGNQPQHF	TGTGCCATCCGACAGGGCAATCAGCCCCAGCATTTT
TRBJ2-1	.	TRBV25-1	.	CASSENEQFF	TGTGCCAGCAGTGAAAATGAGCAGTTCTTC
TRBJ2-2	TRBD1	TRBV20-1	.	CSATTGVLGELFF	TGCAGTGCAACAACAGGGGTCCTCGGGGAGCTGTTTTTT
TRBJ1-1	.	TRBV19	.	CASRNAGDRTEAFF	TGTGCCAGTAGGAACGCAGGGGATCGAACTGAAGCTTTCTTT
TRBJ1-3	.	TRBV29-1	.	CSVTDIGNTIYF	TGCAGCGTTACGGACATTGGAAACACCATATATTTT
TRBJ2-2	TRBD2	TRBV11-2	.	CASSDLAGGYGGELFF	TGTGCCAGCAGTGACCTAGCGGGAGGGTATGGCGGGGAGCTGTTTTTT
TRBJ1-2	.	TRBV28	.	CASSYPAGEGYGYTF	TGTGCCAGCAGTTACCCCGCGGGGGAGGGCTATGGCTACACCTTC
TRBJ1-1	.	TRBV4-1	.	CASSQEGGGNTEAFF	TGCGCCAGCAGCCAAGAAGGGGGGGGGAACACTGAAGCTTTCTTT
TRBJ2-1	TRBD2	TRBV20-1	.	CSILADPTNEQFF	TGCAGTATACTAGCGGACCCTACCAATGAGCAGTTCTTC
TRBJ1-2	.	TRBV5-5	few	CASSLTGKGYTF	TGTGCCAGCAGCTTAACAGGCAAAGGCTACACCTTC
TRBJ2-5	.	TRBV11-1	.	CASSLRIAATQETQYF	TGTGCCAGCAGCTTACGTATAGCGGCGACTCAAGAGACCCAGTACTTC
TRBJ2-1	TRBD1	TRBV11-3	once	CASSSRQGAYNEQFF	TGTGCCAGCAGCTCGCGACAGGGGGCATACAATGAGCAGTTCTTC
TRBJ2-7	TRBD1	TRBV5-6	.	CASSLVPGQGAGEQYF	TGTGCCAGCAGTTTAGTTCCGGGACAGGGTGCCGGTGAGCAGTACTTC
TRBJ1-1	.	TRBV13	.	CASSYSNTEAFF	TGTGCCAGCAGCTACAGCAACACTGAAGCTTTCTTT
TRBJ2-1	.	TRBV6-4	.	CASSDTGSSYNEQFF	TGTGCCAGCAGTGACACAGGTAGCTCCTACAATGAGCAGTTCTTC
TRBJ2-3	TRBD1	TRBV20-1	.	CSARDLLGQGADTQYF	TGCAGTGCTAGAGATCTCTTGGGTCAGGGGGCGGATACGCAGTATTTT
TRBJ2-3	.	TRBV15	.	CATSRDSPSQTQYF	TGTGCCACCAGCAGAGACTCCCCCAGTCAGACGCAGTATTTT
TRBJ1-2	.	TRBV5-1	.	CASSLNRVNNYGYTF	TGCGCCAGCAGCTTGAACAGAGTCAATAACTATGGCTACACCTTC
TRBJ1-6	.	TRBV11-3	.	CASTLRGGVDSPLHF	TGTGCCAGCACCCTTAGGGGGGGGGTGGATTCACCCCTCCACTTT
TRBJ1-1	.	TRBV6-5	few	CASSSGPPEAFF	TGTGCCAGCAGTTCCGGTCCCCCTGAAGCTTTCTTT
TRBJ2-7	TRBD2	TRBV11-3	once	CASSLSTSGDYEQYF	TGTGCCAGCAGCTTATCGACTAGCGGGGATTACGAGCAGTACTTC
TRBJ2-7	TRBD1	TRBV20-1	.	CSARQGTGNHEQYF	TGCAGTGCTAGACAAGGGACAGGGAACCACGAGCAGTACTTC
TRBJ2-3	.	TRBV7-3	.	CASRREGGSDTQYF	TGTGCCAGCAGACGAGAGGGAGGTTCAGATACGCAGTATTTT
TRBJ2-1	.	TRBV5-1	.	CASSRLVGGNNEQFF	TGCGCCAGCAGCCGCCTAGTTGGCGGCAACAATGAGCAGTTCTTC
TRBJ2-2	.	TRBV28	.	CASSLQTGELFF	TGTGCCAGCAGTTTGCAAACCGGGGAGCTGTTTTTT
TRBJ2-7	.	TRBV12-3/TRBV12-4	.	CASSPDSTYYEQYF	TGTGCCAGCAGTCCGGACAGTACTTACTACGAGCAGTACTTC
TRBJ2-7	TRBD2	TRBV20-1	.	CSARDIRGLALYEQYF	TGCAGTGCTAGAGATATTCGAGGACTAGCATTATACGAGCAGTACTTC
TRBJ2-7	TRBD2	TRBV7-6	.	CASSSGLAGGRYEQYF	TGTGCCAGCAGCTCCGGACTAGCGGGGGGGAGATACGAGCAGTACTTC
TRBJ2-4	.	TRBV12-3/TRBV12-4	.	CASSFKNIQYF	TGTGCCAGCAGTTTCAAAAACATTCAGTACTTC
TRBJ2-2	.	TRBV28	few	CASSQAGRDTGELFF	TGTGCCAGCAGTCAGGCGGGCAGGGACACCGGGGAGCTGTTTTTT
TRBJ1-3	.	TRBV20-1	once	CSARNSLTGNTIYF	TGCAGTGCTAGGAATAGTCTAACTGGAAACACCATATATTTT
TRBJ2-7	TRBD1	TRBV5-6	.	CASSRRQTGINYEQYF	TGTGCCAGCAGCCGACGGCAGACAGGGATAAACTACGAGCAGTACTTC
TRBJ2-7	TRBD2	TRBV4-1	.	CASSQETGLGYEQYF	TGCGCCAGCAGCCAGGAGACGGGACTAGGCTACGAGCAGTACTTC
TRBJ2-3	.	TRBV6-2/TRBV6-3	.	CASSYGGGSSTDTQYF	TGTGCCAGCAGTTACGGGGGCGGGAGCAGCACAGATACGCAGTATTTT
TRBJ2-7	TRBD1	TRBV5-6	.	CASTNADRAYYEQYF	TGTGCCAGCACAAACGCCGACAGGGCCTACTACGAGCAGTACTTC
TRBJ2-7	.	TRBV29-1	few	CSVELDYEQYF	TGCAGCGTTGAATTGGACTACGAGCAGTACTTC
TRBJ2-1	.	TRBV28	.	CASSFVVSSYNEQFF	TGTGCCAGCAGTTTCGTCGTGAGCTCCTACAATGAGCAGTTCTTC
TRBJ2-7	TRBD1	TRBV19	.	CASRDRANYEQYF	TGTGCCAGTCGCGACAGGGCCAACTACGAGCAGTACTTC
TRBJ1-5	.	TRBV18	.	CASSPRATDQPQHF	TGTGCCAGCTCACCGAGGGCTACAGATCAGCCCCAGCATTTT
TRBJ2-1	.	TRBV7-6	.	CASSWETEHNEQFF	TGTGCCAGCAGCTGGGAGACGGAACACAATGAGCAGTTCTTC
TRBJ2-7	TRBD2	TRBV11-2	.	CASSLVSSGSYVHEQYF	TGTGCCAGCAGCTTAGTATCTAGCGGGAGTTACGTCCACGAGCAGTACTTC
TRBJ2-5	TRBD1	TRBV20-1	few	CSAQRQGETQYF	TGCAGTGCTCAACGACAGGGGGAGACCCAGTACTTC
TRBJ2-5	.	TRBV4-1	.	CASSQPGHPQETQYF	TGCGCCAGCAGCCAACCGGGACACCCCCAAGAGACCCAGTACTTC
TRBJ1-1	.	TRBV30	once	CAWSVLLPGTEAFF	TGTGCCTGGAGTGTACTTCTCCCGGGAACTGAAGCTTTCTTT
TRBJ1-5	TRBD1	TRBV19	.	CAVRQGNQPQHF	TGTGCCGTCCGACAGGGCAACCAGCCCCAGCATTTT
TRBJ1-6	.	TRBV6-1	few	CATAPGQGLNSPLHF	TGTGCCACCGCTCCGGGGCAGGGGCTGAATTCACCCCTCCACTTT